Shown below are 23 T cell receptor beta chains from a single sample sequenced in a study of blood T cell repertoires in COVID-19. Assay used: immunoSEQ multiplex PCR; TCRdb lists only in-frame clones, some missing. Altogether roughly 170,000 clones are present, 85% to 90% being singletons, with the ten largest covering just under 0.9%. The material sequenced was peripheral blood. The receptors were gathered from a woman under 30 who had recovered from COVID-19.

The table lists this clone with a count of one. This chain uses TRBV19 with TRBJ1-5, with TRBD1 identical over 8 bases. Germline CDR1 is LNHDA and CDR2 is SQIVND (reference sequence). The ends lost 5 bases at V and 6 bases at J; junction bases unmatched: 9. The CDR3 extends over 15 amino acids. The CDR3 nucleotides are TGTGCCAGTAGTGGACGGACAGGGACCGGTCAGCCCCAGCATTTT. The encoded protein is CASSGRTGTGQPQHF.

The chain links TRBV4-1 to TRBJ2-1; the match to TRBD2 covers 10 bases. This CDR3 region has 18 residues. Germline CDR1 is MGHRA and CDR2 is YSYEKL. With V trimmed by 5 bases and J by 0 bases, 10 bases remained unmatched. For the CDR3, the DNA is TGCGCCAGCAGCGGAAGCGGGGGGGACATCATCTCCTACAATGAGCAGTTCTTC. This sequence encodes CASSGSGGDIISYNEQFF.

CDR3 sequence (DNA): TGTGCCAGCAGTGAGTCTTTAGGGACTTCCTATGGCTACACCTTC. This translates into CASSESLGTSYGYTF. The chain couples TRBV2 to TRBJ1-2, with D perhaps TRBD1 (5 bases). The CDR3 is 15 residues long. V was shortened by 3 bases and J by 4 bases, with 15 bases between the two germline ends. Per the germline V gene, CDR1 is SNHLY and CDR2 is FYNNEI.

CDR3 bases: TGTGCCAGCAGCCCACCTGCGGGGATACTAGCGGTCTCCTACAATGAGCAGTTCTTC. This sequence encodes CASSPPAGILAVSYNEQFF. The rearrangement uses TRBV7-9 and TRBJ2-1; 8 bases line up with TRBD2. V was clipped by 5 bases and J by 0 bases; unmatched bases: 15. This CDR3 has 19 residues. Germline V gene lookup returns CDR1 SEHNR and CDR2 FQNEAQ (reference sequence). Full variable domain (rest looked up from reference TRBV7-9 and TRBJ2-1): DTGVSQNPRHKITKRGQNVTFRCDPISEHNRLYWYRQTLGQGPEFLTYFQNEAQLEKSRLLSDRFSAERPKGSFSTLEIQRTEQGDSAMYLCASSPPAGILAVSYNEQFFGPGTRLTVL.

The sample holds one count of this clone. The CDR3 is CASSLYRSNTGELFF. CDR3 DNA sequence: TGTGCCAGCAGCTTGTACAGATCGAACACCGGGGAGCTGTTTTTT. The chain employs TRBV5-6 and TRBJ2-2; no firm D call. In germline, CDR1 is SGHDT, CDR2 YYEEEE. Between the trimmed V and J ends, which lost 1 base and 0 bases, there was a span of 7 bases. The CDR3 is 15 amino acids.

The rearrangement uses TRBV5-1 and TRBJ1-1; D possibly corresponds to TRBD1 (6 bases). V shed 3 bases and J shed 7 bases, with 13 bases lying between them. Germline CDR1 is SGHRS and CDR2 is YFSETQ. The CDR3 totals 13 residues. The DNA of the CDR3 is TGCGCCAGCAGCTCGTATCAGGGGAATGAAGCTTTCTTT. This encodes CASSSYQGNEAFF.

The J gene is TRBJ2-5, the V gene TRBV3-1 (or the pseudogene TRBV3-2), with D unclear. The CDR3 runs 12 residues. V was trimmed by 3 bases and J by 1 base, leaving 3 bases between them. Germline V gene lookup returns CDR1 LGHDT and CDR2 YNNKEL (reference sequence). Here the CDR3 DNA reads TGTGCCAGCAGCCACATCCAAGAGACCCAGTACTTC. As protein: CASSHIQETQYF.

The sample holds one count of this clone. This rearrangement joins TRBV4-3 to TRBJ1-1; 8 bases fit TRBD1. The CDR3 is 16 amino acids. Germline assignment: CDR1 LGHNA and CDR2 YSLEER. V dropped 1 base and J dropped 2; count of bases not matched to a gene: 6. CDR3 sequence (DNA): TGCGCCAGCAGCCAAGGGACAGGGCCCCTTAACACTGAAGCTTTCTTT. Translation: CASSQGTGPLNTEAFF.

This clone occurred once. The chain recombines TRBV13 with TRBJ2-5; 11 nucleotides match TRBD2. The germline V gene has CDR1 PRHDT and CDR2 FYEKMQ (reference sequence). This CDR3 comprises 17 residues. V dropped 3 bases and J dropped 0; count of bases not matched to a gene: 6. The CDR3 here is CASSLETSGEYQETQYF. DNA of the CDR3: TGTGCCAGCAGCTTGGAGACTAGCGGGGAGTACCAAGAGACCCAGTACTTC.

This clone occurred a few times. CDR3 in amino acids: CASGLAGRLNEKLFF. CDR3 sequence (DNA): TGTGCCAGTGGCTTGGCGGGACGTCTTAATGAAAAACTGTTTTTT. This chain uses TRBV19 with TRBJ1-4; D might be TRBD1 (5 bases). V lost 8 bases and J 4 bases, leaving 17 bases between the germline ends. Germline V CDR1 and CDR2: LNHDA, SQIVND (reference sequence). CDR3 length equals 15 residues. Supplemented by reference TRBV19 and TRBJ1-4, the full variable domain reads DGGITQSPKYLFRKEGQNVTLSCEQNLNHDAMYWYRQDPGQGLRLIYYSQIVNDFQKGDIAEGYSVSREKKESFPLTVTSAQKNPTAFYLCASGLAGRLNEKLFFGSGTQLSVL.

This clone was counted at least ten times. The chain has TRBV7-3 and TRBJ2-7, with TRBD1 identical over 9 bases. The CDR3 extends over 14 amino acids. From germline, CDR1 is SGHTA and CDR2 FQGTGA. The trim removed 5 bases at V and 2 bases at J, leaving 4 bases unmatched. DNA of the CDR3: TGTGCCAGCAGCCTGGGGACAGGGCCCTACGAGCAGTACTTC. Amino acid sequence: CASSLGTGPYEQYF.

V is TRBV6-2 or TRBV6-3 and J is TRBJ1-1; D is undetermined. Germline V gene sequence: CDR1 MNHEY, CDR2 SVGEGT. Trimming cost V 2 bases and J 8 bases, with 9 bases left between them. The CDR3 is 12 residues long. As DNA, the CDR3 is TGTGCCAGCAGTTACGGAGGACCAGAAGCTTTCTTT. Residues: CASSYGGPEAFF.

The chain combines TRBV19 with TRBJ1-1; D is unresolved. The CDR3 spans 15 residues. Trimming removed 4 bases at V and 0 bases at J, with 12 bases between. From germline, CDR1 is LNHDA and CDR2 SQIVND (reference sequence). CDR3 DNA sequence: TGTGCCAGTAGTACCCTGGAGATAATGAACACTGAAGCTTTCTTT. Amino acids: CASSTLEIMNTEAFF.

The rearrangement uses TRBV6-1 and TRBJ1-2, with a weak D call TRBD1 (6 bases). The CDR3 is made up of 17 amino acids. In germline, CDR1 is MNHNS, CDR2 SASEGT. With 1 base removed from V and 5 bases from J, the gap between germline ends came to 20 bases. CDR3: CASSEGGAGATLYGYTF. The DNA for the CDR3 is TGTGCCAGCAGTGAAGGAGGGGCAGGGGCTACCCTGTATGGCTACACCTTC.

This clone was seen once. The chain is built from TRBV5-1 and TRBJ2-5, with a weak D call TRBD1 (5 bases). This CDR3 region has 14 residues. Per germline, CDR1 SGHRS and CDR2 YFSETQ. V gave up 0 bases and J gave up 1 base, with 7 bases separating them. Written as DNA, the CDR3 is TGCGCCAGCAGCTTGGGGGGCCGCCAAGAGACCCAGTACTTC. Protein sequence: CASSLGGRQETQYF.

This sequence joins TRBV28 and TRBJ2-1; 10 bases fit TRBD1. V shed 5 bases, J shed 9 bases, and the junction held 10 bases outside the gene matches. The CDR3 is made up of 15 amino acids. CDR1 and CDR2 from the germline V gene are MDHEN and SYDVKM. As DNA, the CDR3 is TGTGCCAGCAGTCCTGGGGGACAGGGGACGAGTGAGCAGTTCTTC. This codes for CASSPGGQGTSEQFF.

J is TRBJ1-3 and V is TRBV19; 7 bases map to TRBD1. The CDR3 loop spans 15 amino acids. With V trimmed by 7 bases and J by 4 bases, 10 bases remained unmatched. Germline lookup yields CDR1 LNHDA and CDR2 SQIVND (reference sequence). The CDR3 DNA reads TGTGCCAGTACCAGGGCAGGGGGTTCCGGAAACACCATATATTTT. This encodes CASTRAGGSGNTIYF. Combining the CDR3 with reference TRBV19 and TRBJ1-3 gives the whole variable domain DGGITQSPKYLFRKEGQNVTLSCEQNLNHDAMYWYRQDPGQGLRLIYYSQIVNDFQKGDIAEGYSVSREKKESFPLTVTSAQKNPTAFYLCASTRAGGSGNTIYFGEGSWLTVV.

V gene TRBV6-4 combines with J gene TRBJ1-6; D remains ambiguous. V was cut by 2 bases and J by 5 bases, with 4 bases left in between. The CDR3 is 13 amino acids. Germline CDR1 MRHNA, CDR2 SNTAGT. As DNA, the CDR3 is TGTGCCAGCAGTGACGGAGATAATTCACCCCTCCACTTT. Residues: CASSDGDNSPLHF.

This clone has a single count. The chain employs TRBV6-1 and TRBJ2-7; 9 bases agree with TRBD1. The CDR3 extends over 15 amino acids. Germline trimming cut 3 bases from V and 1 base from J; bases unmatched to any gene: 4. Germline CDR1 is MNHNS and CDR2 is SASEGT. CDR3 sequence: CASSDGTGRSYEQYV. The CDR3 nucleotides are TGTGCCAGCAGTGACGGGACAGGGCGGTCCTACGAGCAGTACGTC.

This clone appeared a single time. The chain is built from TRBV4-1 and TRBJ2-2; D is unclear. V lost 4 bases and J lost 3, with 15 bases in between. The CDR3 is made up of 16 amino acids. Germline CDR1 MGHRA, CDR2 YSYEKL. CDR3 in amino acids: CASSRQHLRDTGELFF. The DNA for the CDR3 is TGCGCCAGCAGCCGGCAACACCTCCGGGACACCGGGGAGCTGTTTTTT.

The rearrangement joins TRBV6-5 to TRBJ1-3; 8 positions agree with TRBD1. CDR3 length: 13 amino acids. Germline V gives CDR1 MNHEY, CDR2 SVGAGI. Trimming took 6 bases from V and 4 from J; bases not matched to a gene: 2. CDR3 sequence (DNA): TGTGCCAGCAGAGGGACAGGAGGAAACACCATATATTTT. Translated, it gives CASRGTGGNTIYF.

The J gene is TRBJ1-1, the V gene TRBV6-1; perhaps TRBD1 as D (6 bases). Germline V gene lookup returns CDR1 MNHNS and CDR2 SASEGT. The CDR3 extends over 16 amino acids. Trimming removed 0 bases from V and 0 bases from J, with 11 bases in between. The CDR3 bases are TGTGCCAGCAGTGAAGCCCCCACAGGGATGAACACTGAAGCTTTCTTT. Translated, it gives CASSEAPTGMNTEAFF.

The V call is TRBV7-2, the J call TRBJ1-3; D is unclear. The V and J ends lost 4 bases and 0 bases respectively, with 10 bases between them. The CDR3 has 15 residues. Per germline, CDR1 SGHTA and CDR2 FQGNSA. For the CDR3, the DNA is TGTGCCAGCAGCTCACGACGGGACTCTGGAAACACCATATATTTT. Encoded protein: CASSSRRDSGNTIYF. The full variable domain, with the rest looked up from reference TRBV7-2 and TRBJ1-3, is GAGVSQSPSNKVTEKGKDVELRCDPISGHTALYWYRQSLGQGLEFLIYFQGNSAPDKSGLPSDRFSAERTGGSVSTLTIQRTQQEDSAVYLCASSSRRDSGNTIYFGEGSWLTVV.